Listed below are T cell receptor beta chains from one sample, sequenced in a study of shared clonotypes between healthy human individuals. Sequencing used immunoSEQ multiplex PCR; TCRdb keeps in-frame clones, though not all of them. The sample contains fewer than 600,000 clones, about four fifths of which appear only once. Input material: PBMCs. Every receptor here comes from a woman between 35 and 50 years old in good health. Some clones in this sample may be carry-over from other donors' samples. The CDR3 runs from the conserved cysteine through the conserved F or W. Each record gives: CDR3 protein, CDR3 DNA, clone size, V gene, D gene, CDR3 length, J gene. D genes are given only for firm matches. Some rows mark clone size as missing; the rest say once, few, many or name a class of expanded clone.

cdr3_aa: CASSINGGTQLPATTGELFF
cdr3_nt: TGTGCCAGTAGTATTAATGGCGGAACACAATTACCGGCAACCACCGGGGAGCTGTTTTTT
clone_size: NA
v_call: TRBV19
d_call: NA
cdr3_length: 20
j_call: TRBJ2-2

cdr3_aa: CASSVGGGRGETQYF
cdr3_nt: TGTGCCAGCAGCGTAGGAGGGGGGCGCGGGGAGACCCAGTACTTC
clone_size: NA
v_call: TRBV9
d_call: NA
cdr3_length: 15
j_call: TRBJ2-5

cdr3_aa: CASSQTSGRHALFF
cdr3_nt: TGCGCCAGCAGCCAGACTAGCGGGAGACATGCGCTGTTTTTT
clone_size: NA
v_call: TRBV5-1
d_call: TRBD2
cdr3_length: 14
j_call: TRBJ2-2

cdr3_aa: CASSIGGLGNTEAFF
cdr3_nt: TGTGCCAGTAGTATTGGGGGACTGGGGAACACTGAAGCTTTCTTT
clone_size: NA
v_call: TRBV19
d_call: NA
cdr3_length: 15
j_call: TRBJ1-1

cdr3_aa: CASSLQGSEDTQYF
cdr3_nt: TGCGCCAGCAGCTTACAGGGGTCTGAAGATACGCAGTATTTT
clone_size: NA
v_call: TRBV5-1
d_call: TRBD1
cdr3_length: 14
j_call: TRBJ2-3

cdr3_aa: CASRAGGLDEQYF
cdr3_nt: TGTGCCAGCAGGGCGGGAGGGTTGGACGAGCAGTACTTC
clone_size: NA
v_call: TRBV7-8
d_call: TRBD2
cdr3_length: 13
j_call: TRBJ2-7

cdr3_aa: CASSLTEQGYNEQFF
cdr3_nt: TGTGCCAGCAGCTTAACGGAGCAAGGCTACAATGAGCAGTTCTTC
clone_size: NA
v_call: TRBV11-2
d_call: NA
cdr3_length: 15
j_call: TRBJ2-1

cdr3_aa: CASSAEWAGHYEQYF
cdr3_nt: TGTGCCAGCAGTGCCGAGTGGGCGGGCCACTACGAGCAGTACTTC
clone_size: once
v_call: TRBV28
d_call: NA
cdr3_length: 15
j_call: TRBJ2-7

cdr3_aa: CASSDGTGADTQYF
cdr3_nt: TGTGCCAGCAGTGACGGGACAGGGGCAGATACGCAGTATTTT
clone_size: NA
v_call: TRBV6-4
d_call: TRBD1
cdr3_length: 14
j_call: TRBJ2-3

cdr3_aa: CASSREAGGDTGELFF
cdr3_nt: TGCGCCAGCAGCCGGGAGGCGGGAGGTGATACCGGGGAGCTGTTTTTT
clone_size: NA
v_call: TRBV4-3
d_call: TRBD2
cdr3_length: 16
j_call: TRBJ2-2

cdr3_aa: CAWRAQGGSGNTIYF
cdr3_nt: TGTGCCTGGAGGGCCCAGGGGGGCTCGGGAAACACCATATATTTT
clone_size: NA
v_call: TRBV30
d_call: TRBD1
cdr3_length: 15
j_call: TRBJ1-3

cdr3_aa: CASRTGEVKNIQYF
cdr3_nt: TGTGCCAGCCGGACGGGAGAAGTCAAAAACATTCAGTACTTC
clone_size: NA
v_call: TRBV2
d_call: NA
cdr3_length: 14
j_call: TRBJ2-4

cdr3_aa: CASSMDRNTEAFF
cdr3_nt: TGTGCCAGCAGTATGGACAGGAACACTGAAGCTTTCTTT
clone_size: few
v_call: TRBV7-9
d_call: NA
cdr3_length: 13
j_call: TRBJ1-1

cdr3_aa: CASSPPTGSKNIQYF
cdr3_nt: TGTGCCAGCAGTCCACCGACAGGGTCCAAAAACATTCAGTACTTC
clone_size: NA
v_call: TRBV28
d_call: TRBD1
cdr3_length: 15
j_call: TRBJ2-4

cdr3_aa: CASTLQLQDYYGYTF
cdr3_nt: TGTGCCAGCACCTTACAATTACAGGATTACTATGGCTACACCTTC
clone_size: NA
v_call: TRBV6-6
d_call: NA
cdr3_length: 15
j_call: TRBJ1-2

cdr3_aa: CASSVAGINEKLFF
cdr3_nt: TGTGCCAGTAGCGTAGCCGGGATTAATGAAAAACTGTTTTTT
clone_size: once
v_call: TRBV19
d_call: NA
cdr3_length: 14
j_call: TRBJ1-4

cdr3_aa: CASSPPTSGSSYNEQFF
cdr3_nt: TGTGCCAGCTCACCACCTACAAGCGGGAGCTCCTACAATGAGCAGTTCTTC
clone_size: NA
v_call: TRBV18
d_call: TRBD2
cdr3_length: 17
j_call: TRBJ2-1

cdr3_aa: CASSDGRFGTGELFF
cdr3_nt: TGTGCCAGCAGTGACGGTAGATTTGGCACCGGGGAGCTGTTTTTT
clone_size: NA
v_call: TRBV25-1
d_call: NA
cdr3_length: 15
j_call: TRBJ2-2

cdr3_aa: CASSPGTDGYTF
cdr3_nt: TGCGCCAGCAGCCCAGGGACAGATGGCTACACCTTC
clone_size: NA
v_call: TRBV5-1
d_call: TRBD1
cdr3_length: 12
j_call: TRBJ1-2

cdr3_aa: CASSVGVNEQFF
cdr3_nt: TGTGCCAGCAGCGTAGGTGTCAATGAGCAGTTCTTC
clone_size: NA
v_call: TRBV9
d_call: NA
cdr3_length: 12
j_call: TRBJ2-1

cdr3_aa: CASSHGLAGPRVEQYF
cdr3_nt: TGTGCCAGCTCCCATGGACTAGCGGGCCCCAGGGTCGAGCAGTACTTC
clone_size: NA
v_call: TRBV18
d_call: TRBD2
cdr3_length: 16
j_call: TRBJ2-7

cdr3_aa: CASSSGGVGADTQYF
cdr3_nt: TGTGCCAGCAGCTCTGGGGGAGTCGGGGCGGATACGCAGTATTTT
clone_size: NA
v_call: TRBV7-2
d_call: NA
cdr3_length: 15
j_call: TRBJ2-3

cdr3_aa: CASSPQGGQKETQYF
cdr3_nt: TGTGCCAGCAGCCCCCAGGGGGGACAGAAAGAGACCCAGTACTTC
clone_size: NA
v_call: TRBV5-4
d_call: NA
cdr3_length: 15
j_call: TRBJ2-5

cdr3_aa: CASSSMTGDQETQYF
cdr3_nt: TGTGCCAGCAGTAGTATGACAGGGGACCAAGAGACCCAGTACTTC
clone_size: NA
v_call: TRBV6-1
d_call: TRBD1
cdr3_length: 15
j_call: TRBJ2-5

cdr3_aa: CASSPTGPNQATNEKLFF
cdr3_nt: TGTGCCAGCAGCCCGACAGGCCCCAATCAGGCAACTAATGAAAAACTGTTTTTT
clone_size: NA
v_call: TRBV5-4
d_call: NA
cdr3_length: 18
j_call: TRBJ1-4

cdr3_aa: CASSPRSGSSYNEQFF
cdr3_nt: TGTGCCAGCAGCCCACGAAGCGGGAGCTCCTACAATGAGCAGTTCTTC
clone_size: NA
v_call: TRBV7-8
d_call: TRBD2
cdr3_length: 16
j_call: TRBJ2-1

cdr3_aa: CASSLARQGELFF
cdr3_nt: TGTGCCAGCAGCTTAGCGAGACAGGGGGAGCTGTTTTTT
clone_size: few
v_call: TRBV7-2
d_call: NA
cdr3_length: 13
j_call: TRBJ2-2

cdr3_aa: CASSRGFQETQYF
cdr3_nt: TGTGCCAGCAGCAGGGGTTTTCAAGAGACCCAGTACTTC
clone_size: few
v_call: TRBV7-3
d_call: NA
cdr3_length: 13
j_call: TRBJ2-5

cdr3_aa: CASSATGPRTGELFF
cdr3_nt: TGTGCCAGCAGCGCGACCGGACCCCGCACCGGGGAGCTGTTTTTT
clone_size: once
v_call: TRBV7-9
d_call: NA
cdr3_length: 15
j_call: TRBJ2-2

cdr3_aa: CASSLSAGGLSYEQYF
cdr3_nt: TGTGCCAGCAGTTTATCGGCGGGAGGCCTCTCCTACGAGCAGTACTTC
clone_size: NA
v_call: TRBV27
d_call: TRBD2
cdr3_length: 16
j_call: TRBJ2-7

cdr3_aa: CASSYRRGRQSYEQYF
cdr3_nt: TGTGCCAGCAGTTACCGGCGGGGGCGGCAATCCTACGAGCAGTACTTC
clone_size: NA
v_call: TRBV6-5
d_call: NA
cdr3_length: 16
j_call: TRBJ2-7

cdr3_aa: CASRLAVGGTEAFF
cdr3_nt: TGTGCCAGCCGCTTAGCCGTGGGAGGCACTGAAGCTTTCTTT
clone_size: NA
v_call: TRBV7-6
d_call: NA
cdr3_length: 14
j_call: TRBJ1-1

cdr3_aa: CATSRESGWDQPQHF
cdr3_nt: TGTGCCACCAGCAGAGAGTCAGGGTGGGATCAGCCCCAGCATTTT
clone_size: NA
v_call: TRBV15
d_call: NA
cdr3_length: 15
j_call: TRBJ1-5

cdr3_aa: CASRGAGGRLVGYTF
cdr3_nt: TGTGCCAGCAGGGGAGCGGGGGGACGGTTAGTTGGCTACACCTTC
clone_size: NA
v_call: TRBV7-2
d_call: NA
cdr3_length: 15
j_call: TRBJ1-2

cdr3_aa: CASSPNPGTKDEKLFF
cdr3_nt: TGTGCCAGCTCACCTAACCCAGGGACTAAGGATGAAAAACTGTTTTTT
clone_size: NA
v_call: TRBV18
d_call: NA
cdr3_length: 16
j_call: TRBJ1-4

cdr3_aa: CASTLQGPNYGYTF
cdr3_nt: TGTGCCAGCACCCTCCAGGGCCCTAACTATGGCTACACCTTC
clone_size: NA
v_call: TRBV28
d_call: NA
cdr3_length: 14
j_call: TRBJ1-2

cdr3_aa: CASSVSRGVHEQYF
cdr3_nt: TGTGCCAGCAGTGTTAGCAGGGGAGTCCACGAGCAGTACTTC
clone_size: NA
v_call: TRBV2
d_call: NA
cdr3_length: 14
j_call: TRBJ2-7

cdr3_aa: CASSFTERDTQYF
cdr3_nt: TGTGCCAGCAGCTTCACCGAGCGGGATACGCAGTATTTT
clone_size: NA
v_call: TRBV7-2
d_call: NA
cdr3_length: 13
j_call: TRBJ2-3

cdr3_aa: CASSLTFTGPGEQYF
cdr3_nt: TGTGCCAGCAGCCTAACCTTTACAGGGCCTGGCGAGCAGTACTTC
clone_size: few
v_call: TRBV7-9
d_call: NA
cdr3_length: 15
j_call: TRBJ2-7

cdr3_aa: CASTDTNVYRSGTEAFF
cdr3_nt: TGTGCCAGCACCGATACAAACGTGTACAGGTCGGGCACTGAAGCTTTCTTT
clone_size: NA
v_call: TRBV28
d_call: NA
cdr3_length: 17
j_call: TRBJ1-1

cdr3_aa: CASSGNRGRSYEQYF
cdr3_nt: TGTGCCAGCAGCGGGAACAGGGGTAGGTCCTACGAGCAGTACTTC
clone_size: NA
v_call: TRBV11-2
d_call: TRBD1
cdr3_length: 15
j_call: TRBJ2-7

cdr3_aa: CASSLGSGRANEQYF
cdr3_nt: TGTGCCAGCAGCTTAGGCTCGGGGCGGGCTAACGAGCAGTACTTC
clone_size: NA
v_call: TRBV11-1
d_call: NA
cdr3_length: 15
j_call: TRBJ2-7

cdr3_aa: CASSLMNSYEQYF
cdr3_nt: TGTGCCAGCAGTTTGATGAACTCCTACGAGCAGTACTTC
clone_size: NA
v_call: TRBV6-6
d_call: NA
cdr3_length: 13
j_call: TRBJ2-7

cdr3_aa: CAWSAGDGYTF
cdr3_nt: TGTGCCTGGAGTGCAGGGGATGGCTACACCTTC
clone_size: NA
v_call: TRBV30
d_call: NA
cdr3_length: 11
j_call: TRBJ1-2

cdr3_aa: CASSQGLYEQYF
cdr3_nt: TGTGCCAGCAGTCAGGGTTTATACGAGCAGTACTTC
clone_size: NA
v_call: TRBV2
d_call: NA
cdr3_length: 12
j_call: TRBJ2-7

cdr3_aa: CASSYDVNSPLHF
cdr3_nt: TGTGCCAGCAGCTACGACGTCAATTCACCCCTCCACTTT
clone_size: NA
v_call: TRBV7-3
d_call: NA
cdr3_length: 13
j_call: TRBJ1-6

cdr3_aa: CATSRGGARGANVLTF
cdr3_nt: TGTGCCACCAGCAGAGGAGGGGCGCGTGGGGCCAACGTCCTGACTTTC
clone_size: many
v_call: TRBV15
d_call: NA
cdr3_length: 16
j_call: TRBJ2-6

cdr3_aa: CAISESGQNTEAFF
cdr3_nt: TGTGCCATCAGTGAGTCCGGTCAAAACACTGAAGCTTTCTTT
clone_size: NA
v_call: TRBV10-3
d_call: NA
cdr3_length: 14
j_call: TRBJ1-1

cdr3_aa: CASSLPGGQHTYEQYF
cdr3_nt: TGTGCCAGCAGTTTGCCGGGCGGGCAGCACACCTACGAGCAGTACTTC
clone_size: NA
v_call: TRBV28
d_call: NA
cdr3_length: 16
j_call: TRBJ2-7

cdr3_aa: CASSFGTGSRNEQFF
cdr3_nt: TGCGCCAGCAGCTTTGGGACAGGGTCTCGGAATGAGCAGTTCTTC
clone_size: NA
v_call: TRBV5-1
d_call: TRBD1
cdr3_length: 15
j_call: TRBJ2-1

cdr3_aa: CASSHRDGTSYEQYF
cdr3_nt: TGTGCCAGCAGCCACCGGGACGGGACCTCCTACGAGCAGTACTTC
clone_size: NA
v_call: TRBV13
d_call: NA
cdr3_length: 15
j_call: TRBJ2-7